The 28 T cell receptor beta chains reported below all come from one sample, sequenced in a study of patients and donors after allogeneic stem cell transplantation. TCRdb reprocessed the RT-PCR reads with MiXCR, giving one entry per CDR3 protein. Among about a million distinct CDR3 sequences listed, 15% to 20% were seen once. Sequences were obtained from blood, either unsorted or a sorted T cell fraction (not recorded which). Every receptor here comes from a human donor who was either an allogeneic HSCT recipient or a stem cell or donor lymphocyte infusion donor (not recorded which). It is not recorded whose cells these are; they may come from a transplant donor.

This clonotype has only a few counts. V is TRBV20-1 and J is TRBJ2-5; tentative D call: TRBD2 (5 bases). Germline values: CDR1 DFQATT, CDR2 SNEGSKA (reference sequence). This CDR3 contains 12 residues. The CDR3 loop reads CSHRGSQETQYF. CDR3 DNA: TGCAGCCATCGAGGGAGTCAAGAGACCCAGTACTTC.

In its sample, this clonotype was seen a few times. V usage is TRBV10-3 and J usage is TRBJ2-7; 9 nucleotides match TRBD1. The V segment lost 5 bases and the J segment 4 bases; nucleotides outside the gene matches: 12. Germline values: CDR1 ENHRY, CDR2 SYGVKD. The CDR3 sequence is 16 residues long. Written as DNA, the CDR3 is TGTGCCATCAGTAATACCACGACAGGGGGAAAGTACGAGCAGTACTTC. This encodes CAISNTTTGGKYEQYF.

This chain connects TRBV12-3 or TRBV12-4 to TRBJ2-7, with D unclear. This CDR3 spans 12 amino acids. Trimming took off 2 bases at V and 7 bases at J, with 9 bases between the two ends. The CDR3 DNA follows: TGTGCCAGCAGTTTAACTCGGACGGAGCAGTACTTC. Its protein is CASSLTRTEQYF.

This clonotype was observed a handful of times. This chain joins TRBV9 and TRBJ2-2; maybe TRBD2 (6 bases). CDR1 is SGDLS and CDR2 is YYNGEE in the germline V gene. The CDR3 is 18 amino acids. With 1 base removed from V and 0 bases from J, the gap between germline ends came to 16 bases. The CDR3 reads CASSVSGFGSTNTGELFF. The CDR3 nucleotides are TGTGCCAGCAGCGTAAGCGGGTTCGGGAGCACGAACACCGGGGAGCTGTTTTTT.

This clonotype was observed a handful of times. The CDR3 loop reads CASSLGDRLDNEQFF. The CDR3 DNA sequence: TGCGCCAGCAGCTTGGGAGACAGACTCGACAATGAGCAGTTCTTC. The V and J genes are TRBV5-1 and TRBJ2-1, with D possibly being TRBD1 (5 bases). This CDR3 is built from 15 residues. V was trimmed by 0 bases and J by 5 bases, leaving 12 bases between them. Germline V gives CDR1 SGHRS, CDR2 YFSETQ.

This clonotype turned up a few times. This rearrangement joins TRBV15 to TRBJ2-3; 12 bases fit TRBD2. With V trimmed by 0 bases and J by 5 bases, 6 bases remained unmatched. The CDR3 is made up of 17 amino acids. Germline assignment: CDR1 LNHNV and CDR2 YYDKDF (reference sequence). This chain's CDR3 is CATSRDQTSGGIDTQYF. CDR3 DNA: TGTGCCACCAGCAGAGATCAAACTAGCGGGGGGATAGATACGCAGTATTTT.

The chain uses TRBV30 and TRBJ1-2; no clear D. The CDR3 covers 13 residues. Trimming cost V 4 bases and J 0 bases, with 9 bases left between them. Germline CDR1 GTSNPN, CDR2 SVGIG (reference sequence). In nucleotides, the CDR3 is TGTGCCTGGACAGTCAGCGCTAACTATGGCTACACCTTC. Its translation is CAWTVSANYGYTF.

This sequence joins TRBV12-3 or TRBV12-4 and TRBJ2-3; no reliable D call. V gave up 6 bases and J gave up 1 base, with 8 bases separating them. This CDR3 is built from 13 residues. This CDR3 reads CASSRSGTDTQYF. The CDR3 DNA follows: TGTGCCAGCAGCCGCAGCGGCACAGATACGCAGTATTTT.

The sample holds a few counts of this clonotype. Written as DNA, the CDR3 is TGTGCCAGCAGTTTAAGGTATCCCGCCTACGAGCAGTACTTC. This encodes CASSLRYPAYEQYF. This chain links TRBV12-3 or TRBV12-4 with TRBJ2-7; D call uncertain. This CDR3 is 14 amino acids long. Trimming shortened V by 2 bases and J by 2 bases, and 10 bases separated the two germline ends.

The chain employs TRBV7-9 and TRBJ1-5; D gene ambiguous. The germline gives CDR1 SEHNR, CDR2 FQNEAQ (reference sequence). V was cut by 5 bases and J by 3 bases, with 11 bases left in between. The CDR3 extends over 14 amino acids. The CDR3 loop is CASSSLRDNQPQHF. The CDR3 coding sequence is TGTGCCAGCAGCAGTTTACGGGACAATCAGCCCCAGCATTTT.

The chain joins TRBV6-1 to TRBJ2-1; 7 positions agree with TRBD2. Germline assignment: CDR1 MNHNS and CDR2 SASEGT. The CDR3 has 15 amino acids. Losses at the gene ends were 7 bases for V and 1 base for J; bases not matched to a gene: 7. The CDR3 nucleotides read TGTGCCAGCACCTCAACGGGGGGTTCCTACAATGAGCAGTTCTTC. It encodes CASTSTGGSYNEQFF.

This clonotype was seen only a few times. V and J are TRBV20-1 and TRBJ2-3; possible D gene TRBD2, 7 bases. Germline-derived CDR1 and CDR2 are DFQATT and SNEGSKA (reference sequence). V was pared by 5 bases and J by 1 base, with 13 bases between. The CDR3 runs to 14 residues. CDR3 region: CSAQGGGRTDTQYF. CDR3 nucleotide sequence: TGCAGTGCTCAAGGCGGGGGCCGCACAGATACGCAGTATTTT.

The chain carries TRBV27 and TRBJ2-5; 8 nucleotides match TRBD2. This CDR3 region has 16 residues. V shed 4 bases and J 7 bases; nucleotides not matched to a gene: 14. Germline values: CDR1 MNHEY, CDR2 SMNVEV (reference sequence). The CDR3 here is CASSSGLAGPPWTQYF. DNA for the CDR3: TGTGCCAGCAGTTCGGGGTTAGCGGGGCCTCCCTGGACCCAGTACTTC.

The CDR3 protein is CASSVSPSGNEQYF. The CDR3, as DNA: TGTGCCAGCAGTGTCTCTCCTAGTGGCAACGAGCAGTACTTC. The chain is built from TRBV2 and TRBJ2-7; no clear D. The germline CDR1 and CDR2 sequences are SNHLY and FYNNEI. The CDR3 has 14 residues. The germline V and J ends were trimmed by 4 bases and 5 bases, with 15 bases remaining between them. The full variable domain, its missing parts supplied by reference TRBV2 and TRBJ2-7, is EPEVTQTPSHQVTQMGQEVILRCVPISNHLYFYWYRQILGQKVEFLVSFYNNEISEKSEIFDDQFSVERPDGSNFTLKIRSTKLEDSAMYFCASSVSPSGNEQYFGPGTRLTVT.

This clonotype was counted only a few times. V gene TRBV7-6 combines with J gene TRBJ2-5; TRBD2 matches at 8 bases. The CDR3 runs 18 residues. Losses at the gene ends were 1 base for V and 5 bases for J; bases not matched to a gene: 15. Germline assignment: CDR1 SGHVS and CDR2 FNYEAQ. CDR3 loop: CASSLVSGLAGGGETQYF. In DNA form, the CDR3 reads TGTGCCAGCAGCTTAGTTTCGGGATTGGCGGGAGGAGGGGAGACCCAGTACTTC.

With respect to this clonotype: This could be a read error, since a much larger clone is one nucleotide away. The chain uses TRBV12-3 or TRBV12-4 and TRBJ2-1; possibly TRBD2 for D (7 bases). This CDR3 has 15 residues. The germline V and J ends were trimmed by 6 bases and 3 bases, with 15 bases remaining between them. CDR3 nucleotides: TGTGCCAGCAGCCTTGGGGGGGGCCGCTACAATGAGCAGTTCTTC. Its translation is CASSLGGGRYNEQFF.

Here the CDR3 DNA reads TGTGCCAGCAGCTTTGACTTCGGCCCGACAGATACGCAGTATTTT. As protein: CASSFDFGPTDTQYF. The chain links TRBV7-3 to TRBJ2-3; D call uncertain. The CDR3 is 15 amino acids. Germline CDR1 is SGHTA and CDR2 is FQGTGA. Trimming stripped 3 bases from V and 3 bases from J, with 13 bases between.

This clonotype turned up a few times. The chain recombines TRBV12-3 or TRBV12-4 with TRBJ2-7; TRBD1 agrees at 9 bases. The CDR3 runs to 16 residues. With 5 bases clipped from V and 3 bases from J, the junction kept 11 bases outside the gene matches. As DNA, the CDR3 is TGTGCCAGCAGTATTACCGGGACAGGGCCACTCTACGAGCAGTACTTC. It specifies CASSITGTGPLYEQYF.

This clonotype was seen repeatedly, ten times or more. J is TRBJ2-2 and V is TRBV12-3 or TRBV12-4, with 9 bases aligning to TRBD2. The CDR3 contains 13 residues. V was pared by 6 bases and J by 4 bases, with 0 bases of the junction left unmatched. CDR3 in DNA: TGTGCCAGCAGGACTAGCGGCACCGGGGAGCTGTTTTTT. Translation gives CASRTSGTGELFF.

This clonotype was observed a few times. This chain connects TRBV13 to TRBJ2-7, with no clear D. V was shortened by 0 bases and J by 6 bases, with 6 bases between the two germline ends. Germline V gene sequence: CDR1 PRHDT, CDR2 FYEKMQ (reference sequence). CDR3 length: 12 residues. This chain's CDR3 is CASSLGKSEQYF. As DNA, the CDR3 is TGTGCCAGCAGCTTAGGAAAGAGCGAGCAGTACTTC.

This clonotype was detected a few times. The chain carries TRBV20-1 and TRBJ2-5, with unresolved D. V was cut by 5 bases and J by 5 bases, with 15 bases left in between. The CDR3 has 13 amino acids. From germline, CDR1 is DFQATT and CDR2 SNEGSKA (reference sequence). CDR3: CSASPNLGETQYF. The CDR3 nucleotides read TGCAGTGCTTCGCCAAATCTGGGGGAGACCCAGTACTTC.

There are a few counts of this clonotype. The chain has TRBV5-4 and TRBJ2-1; TRBD2 aligns across 8 bases. CDR3 length: 15 residues. V was clipped by 0 bases and J by 1 base; unmatched bases: 0. Germline V gene sequence: CDR1 SGHNT, CDR2 YYREEE (reference sequence). DNA of the CDR3: TGTGCCAGCAGCTTGGGCGGGAGGTCCTACAATGAGCAGTTCTTC. Translated: CASSLGGRSYNEQFF.

This clonotype showed up just a few times. The chain combines TRBV7-2 with TRBJ2-3; possible D gene TRBD1, 5 bases. V dropped 2 bases and J dropped 2 bases, with 14 bases sitting between them. Germline CDR1 is SGHTA and CDR2 is FQGNSA. The CDR3 covers 16 residues. The CDR3 DNA reads TGTGCCAGCAGCTTACAACCACTCAGGGTCACAGATACGCAGTATTTT. It encodes CASSLQPLRVTDTQYF.

The chain couples TRBV29-1 to TRBJ1-4, with D perhaps matching TRBD1 (5 bases). Germline-derived CDR1 and CDR2 are SQVTM and ANQGSEA. The CDR3 runs 14 residues. Between the trimmed V and J ends, which lost 7 bases and 5 bases, there was a span of 17 bases. CDR3 amino acids: CSARRGAINEKLFF. CDR3 nucleotides: TGCAGCGCCCGACGAGGGGCCATCAATGAAAAACTGTTTTTT.

This clonotype was recorded many times. This chain connects TRBV12-3 or TRBV12-4 to TRBJ2-3; D remains unclear. There are 16 residues in the CDR3. Deletions cut 7 bases from V and 1 base from J, with 18 bases between. CDR3 in DNA: TGTGCCAGCACCCCAGAGACGGGCAGCCGCACAGATACGCAGTATTTT. Translated, it gives CASTPETGSRTDTQYF.

This clonotype was detected only a few times. The chain employs TRBV20-1 and TRBJ1-2; D is ambiguous. Germline lookup yields CDR1 DFQATT and CDR2 SNEGSKA (reference sequence). This CDR3 contains 15 residues. V shed 2 bases and J shed 4 bases, with 17 bases lying between them. The DNA for the CDR3 is TGCAGTGCTAGACCATCCGACGCGGTCATCTATGGCTACACCTTC. Translated, it gives CSARPSDAVIYGYTF.

This clonotype was detected only a few times. The chain combines TRBV5-1 with TRBJ1-2; 7 bases match TRBD1. Germline assignment: CDR1 SGHRS and CDR2 YFSETQ. There are 12 residues in the CDR3. V trimming: 7 bases; J trimming: 4 bases; junction bases outside the gene matches: 4. CDR3 nucleotides: TGCGCCAGCCGGGGACAGAGCTATGGCTACACCTTC. Amino acid sequence: CASRGQSYGYTF.

The chain carries TRBV7-8 and TRBJ2-3, with 10 bases aligning to TRBD2. The CDR3 runs 15 residues. The trim removed 7 bases at V and 2 bases at J, leaving 6 bases unmatched. Germline V gives CDR1 SGHVS, CDR2 FQNEAQ. This CDR3 reads CASTRTSGITDTQYF. The CDR3 nucleotides are TGTGCCAGCACCAGGACTAGCGGAATCACAGATACGCAGTATTTT. The variable domain in full, with the rest retrieved from reference TRBV7-8 and TRBJ2-3, is GAGVSQSPRYKVAKRGQDVALRCDPISGHVSLFWYQQALGQGPEFLTYFQNEAQLDKSGLPSDRFFAERPEGSVSTLKIQRTQQEDSAVYLCASTRTSGITDTQYFGPGTRLTVL.